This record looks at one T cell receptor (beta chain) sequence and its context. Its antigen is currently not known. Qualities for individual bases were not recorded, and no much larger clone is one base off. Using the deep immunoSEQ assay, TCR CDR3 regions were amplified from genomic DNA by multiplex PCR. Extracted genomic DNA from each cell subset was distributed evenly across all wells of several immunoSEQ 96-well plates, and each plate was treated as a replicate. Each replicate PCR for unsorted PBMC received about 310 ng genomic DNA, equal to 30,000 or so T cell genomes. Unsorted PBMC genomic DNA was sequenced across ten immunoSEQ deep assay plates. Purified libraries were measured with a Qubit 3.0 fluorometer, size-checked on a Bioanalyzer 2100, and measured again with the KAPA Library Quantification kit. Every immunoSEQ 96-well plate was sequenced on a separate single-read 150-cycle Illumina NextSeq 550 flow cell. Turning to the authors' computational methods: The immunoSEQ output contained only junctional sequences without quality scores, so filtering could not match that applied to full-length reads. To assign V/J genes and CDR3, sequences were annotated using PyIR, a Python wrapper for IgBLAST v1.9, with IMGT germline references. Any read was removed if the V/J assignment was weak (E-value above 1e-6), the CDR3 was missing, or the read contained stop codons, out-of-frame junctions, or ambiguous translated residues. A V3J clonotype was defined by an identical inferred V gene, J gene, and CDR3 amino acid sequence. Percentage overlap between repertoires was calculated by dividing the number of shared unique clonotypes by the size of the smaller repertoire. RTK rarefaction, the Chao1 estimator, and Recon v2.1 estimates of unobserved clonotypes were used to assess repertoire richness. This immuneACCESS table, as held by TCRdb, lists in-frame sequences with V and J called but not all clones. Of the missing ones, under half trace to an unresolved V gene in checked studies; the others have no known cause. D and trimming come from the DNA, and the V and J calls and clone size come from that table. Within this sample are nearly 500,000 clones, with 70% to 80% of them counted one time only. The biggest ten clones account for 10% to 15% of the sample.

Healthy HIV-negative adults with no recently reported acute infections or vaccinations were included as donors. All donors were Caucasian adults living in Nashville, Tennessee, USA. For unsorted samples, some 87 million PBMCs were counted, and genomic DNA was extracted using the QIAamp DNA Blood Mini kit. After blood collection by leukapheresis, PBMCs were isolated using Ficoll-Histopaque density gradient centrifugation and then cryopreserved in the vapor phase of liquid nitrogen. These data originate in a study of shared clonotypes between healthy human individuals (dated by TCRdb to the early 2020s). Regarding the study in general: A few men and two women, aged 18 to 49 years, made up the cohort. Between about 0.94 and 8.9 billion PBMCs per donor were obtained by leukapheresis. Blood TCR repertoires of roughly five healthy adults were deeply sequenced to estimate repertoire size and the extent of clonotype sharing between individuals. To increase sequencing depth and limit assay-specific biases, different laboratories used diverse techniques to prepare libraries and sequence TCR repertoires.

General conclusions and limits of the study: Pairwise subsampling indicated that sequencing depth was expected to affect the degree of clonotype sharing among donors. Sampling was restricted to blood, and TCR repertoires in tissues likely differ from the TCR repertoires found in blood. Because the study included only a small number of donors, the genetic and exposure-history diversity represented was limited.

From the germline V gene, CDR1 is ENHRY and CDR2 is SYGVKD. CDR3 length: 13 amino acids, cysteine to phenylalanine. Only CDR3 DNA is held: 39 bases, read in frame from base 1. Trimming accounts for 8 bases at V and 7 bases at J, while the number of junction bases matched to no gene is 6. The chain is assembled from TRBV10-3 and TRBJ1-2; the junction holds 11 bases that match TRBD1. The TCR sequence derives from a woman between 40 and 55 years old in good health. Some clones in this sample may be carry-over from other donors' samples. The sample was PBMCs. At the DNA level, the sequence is TGTGCCATCCGTCCGGGACAGGGGGGTGGCTACACCTTC. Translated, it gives CAIRPGQGGGYTF.